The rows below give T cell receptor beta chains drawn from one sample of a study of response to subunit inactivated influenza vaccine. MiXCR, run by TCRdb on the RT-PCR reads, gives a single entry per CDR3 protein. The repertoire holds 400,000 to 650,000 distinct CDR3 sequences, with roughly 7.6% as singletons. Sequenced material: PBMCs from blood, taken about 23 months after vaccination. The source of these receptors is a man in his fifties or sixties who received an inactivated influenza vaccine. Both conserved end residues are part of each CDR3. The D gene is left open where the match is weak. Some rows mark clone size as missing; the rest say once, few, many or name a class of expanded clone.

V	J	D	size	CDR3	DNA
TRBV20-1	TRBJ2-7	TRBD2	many	CSATSGSSYEQYF	TGCAGTGCCACTAGCGGGAGTTCCTACGAGCAGTACTTC
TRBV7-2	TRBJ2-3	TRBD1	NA	CASSLGTGGRNTQYF	TGTGCCAGCAGCCTTGGGACAGGGGGAAGGAATACGCAGTATTTT
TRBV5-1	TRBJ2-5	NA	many	CASSLGGGDETQYF	TGCGCCAGCAGCTTGGGAGGAGGGGACGAGACCCAGTACTTC
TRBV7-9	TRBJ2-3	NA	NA	CASSLGFTSTDTQYF	TGTGCCAGCAGCTTAGGTTTCACCAGCACAGATACGCAGTATTTT
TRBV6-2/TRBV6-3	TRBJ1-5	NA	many	CASSYLSGRSQPQHF	TGTGCCAGCAGTTACCTTTCGGGTCGGAGTCAGCCCCAGCATTTT
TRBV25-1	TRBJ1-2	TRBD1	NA	CASSGAGTGIINYGYTF	TGTGCCAGCAGTGGTGCCGGGACAGGGATCATTAACTATGGCTACACCTTC
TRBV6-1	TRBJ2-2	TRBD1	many	CASRPGTGGAGNTGELFF	TGTGCCAGCAGACCCGGGACAGGGGGCGCGGGGAACACCGGGGAGCTGTTTTTT
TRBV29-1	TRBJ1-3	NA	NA	CSVDVGISGNTIYF	TGCAGCGTTGATGTGGGAATCTCTGGAAACACCATATATTTT
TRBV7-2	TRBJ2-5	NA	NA	CASSPYRVTQYF	TGTGCCAGCAGCCCCTATCGAGTGACCCAGTACTTC
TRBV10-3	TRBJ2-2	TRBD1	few	CAISGGTVNTGELFF	TGTGCCATCAGTGGGGGGACAGTCAACACCGGGGAGCTGTTTTTT
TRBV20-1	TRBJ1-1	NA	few	CSARGEGSYLAFF	TGCAGTGCTAGGGGGGAGGGGTCCTATTTGGCTTTCTTT
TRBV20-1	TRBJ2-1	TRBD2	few	CSASRPSGDPHEQFF	TGCAGTGCTAGTCGGCCTAGCGGAGATCCCCATGAGCAGTTCTTC
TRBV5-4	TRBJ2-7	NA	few	CASSRTAGSHEQYF	TGTGCCAGCAGCCGCACGGCAGGGTCCCACGAGCAGTACTTC
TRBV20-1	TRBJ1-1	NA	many	CSARVGGGVTEAFF	TGCAGTGCTAGAGTAGGCGGGGGCGTCACTGAAGCTTTCTTT
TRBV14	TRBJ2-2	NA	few	CASSLLGTPFARELFF	TGTGCCAGCAGCCTTCTAGGGACTCCGTTTGCGAGGGAGCTGTTTTTT
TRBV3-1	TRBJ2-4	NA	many	CASSQAGTLAKNIQYF	TGTGCCAGCAGCCAGGCCGGGACGTTGGCCAAAAACATTCAGTACTTC
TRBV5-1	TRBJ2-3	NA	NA	CASSPDQGDTQYF	TGCGCCAGCAGCCCGGACCAAGGGGATACGCAGTATTTT
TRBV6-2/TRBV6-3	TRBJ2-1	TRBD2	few	CASRTSGGAANEQFF	TGTGCCAGCAGGACTAGCGGGGGGGCCGCCAATGAGCAGTTCTTC
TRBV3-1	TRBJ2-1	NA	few	CASSHLASNEQFF	TGTGCCAGCAGCCATCTGGCCTCTAATGAGCAGTTCTTC
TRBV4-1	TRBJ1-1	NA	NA	CASSQEYTLSTMNTEAFF	TGCGCCAGCAGCCAAGAATATACGTTATCGACCATGAACACTGAAGCTTTCTTT
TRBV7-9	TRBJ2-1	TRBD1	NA	CASSSTGGWEQFF	TGTGCCAGCAGCTCGACAGGGGGCTGGGAGCAGTTCTTC
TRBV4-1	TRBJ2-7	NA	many	CASSQGREQYF	TGCGCCAGCAGCCAAGGCAGGGAGCAGTACTTC
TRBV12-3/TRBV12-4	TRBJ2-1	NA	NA	CASSSRDNEQFF	TGTGCCAGCAGTTCAAGAGACAATGAGCAGTTCTTC
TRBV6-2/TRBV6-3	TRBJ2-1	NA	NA	CASSFGVAGTYNEQFF	TGTGCCAGCAGTTTTGGAGTGGCGGGGACCTACAATGAGCAGTTCTTC
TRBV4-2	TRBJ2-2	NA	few	CASSQEAQKNTGELFF	TGTGCCAGCAGCCAAGAAGCACAGAAGAACACCGGGGAGCTGTTTTTT
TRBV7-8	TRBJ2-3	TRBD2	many	CASSLEAGIAGVLDTQYF	TGTGCCAGCAGCTTAGAGGCGGGGATAGCGGGAGTTCTAGATACGCAGTATTTT
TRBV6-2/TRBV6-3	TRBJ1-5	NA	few	CAGATGPNQPQHF	TGTGCCGGGGCAACAGGACCCAATCAGCCCCAGCATTTT
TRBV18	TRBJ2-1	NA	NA	CASSLDYVNEQFF	TGTGCCAGCTCACTCGACTACGTCAATGAGCAGTTCTTC
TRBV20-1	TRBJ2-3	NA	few	CSARDSHGLYRPDTQYF	TGCAGTGCTAGAGATTCTCATGGGCTATATCGACCGGATACGCAGTATTTT
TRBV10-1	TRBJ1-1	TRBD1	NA	CASSGQGSAFF	TGCGCCAGCAGTGGACAGGGTTCAGCTTTCTTT
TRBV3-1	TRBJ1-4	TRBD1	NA	CAGSHHRDRGGKLFF	TGTGCCGGCAGCCACCACCGGGACAGGGGTGGAAAACTGTTTTTT
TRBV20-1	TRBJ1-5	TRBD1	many	CSARKGTDSNQPQHF	TGCAGTGCCCGGAAAGGGACAGATAGCAATCAGCCCCAGCATTTT
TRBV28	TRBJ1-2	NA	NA	CASSLSRGNGYTF	TGTGCCAGCAGTTTAAGCCGGGGAAATGGCTACACCTTC
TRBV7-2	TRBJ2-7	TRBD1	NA	CASRPPTGTGDYEQYF	TGTGCCAGCCGCCCCCCAACCGGGACAGGGGACTACGAGCAGTACTTC
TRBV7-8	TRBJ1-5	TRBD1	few	CASSLSGQAGQPQHF	TGTGCCAGCAGCCTATCGGGACAGGCTGGCCAGCCCCAGCATTTT
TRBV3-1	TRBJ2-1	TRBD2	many	CASSLQLAATYNEQFF	TGTGCCAGCAGCCTTCAACTAGCGGCGACCTACAATGAGCAGTTCTTC
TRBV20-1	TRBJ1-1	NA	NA	CSAIRDSANTEAFF	TGCAGTGCCATAAGGGACTCCGCGAACACTGAAGCTTTCTTT
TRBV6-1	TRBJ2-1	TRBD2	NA	CASSRREGAYEQFF	TGTGCCAGCAGTAGGAGGGAGGGAGCGTATGAGCAGTTCTTC
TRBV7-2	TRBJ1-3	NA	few	CASSLTGRNTIYF	TGTGCCAGCAGCTTAACAGGGAGAAACACCATATATTTT
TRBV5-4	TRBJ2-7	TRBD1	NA	CASSLPGQGPYEQYF	TGTGCCAGCAGCTTACCGGGACAGGGGCCTTACGAGCAGTACTTC
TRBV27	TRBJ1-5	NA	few	CASSPRGLNQPQHF	TGTGCCAGCAGTCCACGGGGGCTCAATCAGCCCCAGCATTTT
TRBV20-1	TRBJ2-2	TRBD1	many	CSARALRDRDGGELFF	TGCAGTGCTAGAGCCCTTAGGGACAGGGACGGCGGGGAGCTGTTTTTT
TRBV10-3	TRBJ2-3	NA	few	CAISGKGIWAPDTQYF	TGTGCCATCAGTGGGAAGGGTATTTGGGCGCCGGATACGCAGTATTTT
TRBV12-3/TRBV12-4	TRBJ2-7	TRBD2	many	CASSSPGLGRVEQYF	TGTGCCAGCAGTTCCCCGGGACTAGGTCGTGTAGAGCAGTACTTC
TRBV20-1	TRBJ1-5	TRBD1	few	CSARDPTGPNQPQHF	TGCAGTGCTAGAGATCCGACAGGGCCTAATCAGCCCCAGCATTTT